The 29 T cell receptor beta chains listed next were all sequenced from one sample in a study of spatial heterogeneity in lung cancer (dated by TCRdb to about 2019). The library was produced with 5' RACE. Sequencing instrument: NextSeq 500. The public reads were run again by TCRdb, first through fastp at Q25 and then through MiXCR, and only productive beta chains were kept. Identical CDR3 proteins give one entry, which carries the most common genes and DNA. For this sample there are 13,000 or so distinct CDR3 sequences; about 3.8% appear just once. 40% to 55% of the sample is in the top ten clones. This specimen's time point label, interpreted: sample taken at primary tumor resection. TCR sequencing used whole RNA extracted from tumor and nontumor lung tissue, or from cryopreserved PBMC samples, without cell sorting. The specimen was PBMCs, collected at surgery. These receptors all come from a male donor with early-stage non-small cell lung cancer.

This clonotype came up many times. The library was prepared for alpha chains; this beta chain is a stray read, so its frequency means little. The chain is built from TRBV28 and TRBJ2-5; D is unclear. Germline V CDR1 and CDR2: MDHEN, SYDVKM. The CDR3 covers 12 residues. V shed 6 bases and J shed 1 base, with 6 bases lying between them. The CDR3 DNA reads TGTGCCAGCAGCGCCAGCCAAGAGACCCAGTACTTC. Translated, it gives CASSASQETQYF.

This clonotype was recorded at least ten times. This beta chain is an off-target read within a library intended for alpha chains, so its frequency means little. The gene calls are TRBV12-3 or TRBV12-4 and TRBJ2-2; D is uncertain. The CDR3 consists of 14 residues. V lost 1 base and J lost 0, with 3 bases in between. The CDR3, as DNA: TGTGCCAGCAGTTTAGAACCGAACACCGGGGAGCTGTTTTTT. Amino acid sequence: CASSLEPNTGELFF.

This clonotype is medium-sized in the sample. This beta chain turned up in a library designed for alpha chains; as an off-target read, its abundance says little. The chain couples TRBV28 to TRBJ2-1; possible D gene TRBD1, 5 bases. V shed 6 bases and J shed 8 bases, with 17 bases lying between them. The CDR3 totals 14 residues. Germline V lookup: CDR1 MDHEN, CDR2 SYDVKM. CDR3 nucleotides: TGTGCCAGCAGCCTACAGGCCCCACGCGATGAGCAGTTCTTC. Residues: CASSLQAPRDEQFF.

This clonotype has at least ten counts. A library made for alpha chains picked up this beta chain off target, so its size means little. The rearrangement joins TRBV5-1 to TRBJ2-3; D call uncertain. Germline CDR1 is SGHRS and CDR2 is YFSETQ. The CDR3 totals 15 residues. V dropped 0 bases and J dropped 4 bases, with 12 bases sitting between them. The CDR3 reads CASSLAPSPPDTQYF. CDR3 coding DNA: TGCGCCAGCAGCTTGGCCCCCAGCCCCCCAGATACGCAGTATTTT.

This clonotype appeared many times. In a library made to pick up alpha chains, this beta chain is a stray read with a size that means little. The V gene is TRBV27, the J gene TRBJ2-5; 9 bases are shared with TRBD1. The germline V gene has CDR1 MNHEY and CDR2 SMNVEV (reference sequence). The CDR3 consists of 15 residues. Trimming cost V 7 bases and J 2 bases; bases outside gene matches: 8. The CDR3 loop reads CASTRTGDGQETQYF. Written as DNA, the CDR3 is TGTGCCAGCACCCGGACAGGGGATGGTCAAGAGACCCAGTACTTC.

This clonotype was seen at least ten times. The size of this beta chain means little, since it is a stray read in a library made for alpha chains. The V gene is TRBV19, the J gene TRBJ2-3, with TRBD1 identical over 8 bases. This CDR3 has 14 amino acids. The V gene end was trimmed by 5 bases and the J gene end by 4 bases; junction bases not matched to a gene: 5. CDR1 LNHDA and CDR2 SQIVND come from the germline V gene (reference sequence). CDR3 nucleotides: TGTGCCAGTAGTCCGGGACAGGAGGCAGATACGCAGTATTTT. This sequence encodes CASSPGQEADTQYF.

In this sample, this clonotype turned up many times. This beta chain represents an off-target read in a library built for alpha chains; its size is of limited meaning. The rearrangement links TRBV25-1 to TRBJ1-1, with 7 bases fitting TRBD1. Germline loops: CDR1 MGHDK, CDR2 SYGVNS. The CDR3 length is 13 residues. V gave up 8 bases and J gave up 0 bases; unmatched junction bases: 3. Written as DNA, the CDR3 is TGTGCCAGCGGAGGACAGGTGAACACTGAAGCTTTCTTT. It specifies CASGGQVNTEAFF.

This clonotype was counted between two and nine times. With the library built for alpha chains, this beta chain is off target and its frequency is not meaningful. The chain carries TRBV5-1 and TRBJ1-1; 8 nucleotides agree with TRBD1. The germline V gene encodes CDR1 SGHRS and CDR2 YFSETQ. The J segment lost 5 bases and the V segment lost 4 bases, leaving 10 bases of the junction unmatched. The CDR3 spans 15 residues. The DNA of the CDR3 is TGCGCCAGCAGCCCCTCCGGACAGGGTGGGACTGAAGCTTTCTTT. This gives the protein CASSPSGQGGTEAFF. The whole variable domain, filled in from reference TRBV5-1 and TRBJ1-1, reads KAGVTQTPRYLIKTRGQQVTLSCSPISGHRSVSWYQQTPGQGLQFLFEYFSETQRNKGNFPGRFSGRQFSNSRSEMNVSTLELGDSALYLCASSPSGQGGTEAFFGQGTRLTVV.

This clonotype was seen repeatedly, ten times or more. A read error may account for a junction end that differs from germline. This beta chain was picked up by a library intended for alpha chains and is off target, so its count carries little meaning. The chain employs TRBV12-3 or TRBV12-4 and TRBJ2-2, with D uncertain. The length of the CDR3 is 18 residues. The CDR3: CASSLTWPSQSKTGELFF. CDR3 DNA sequence: TGTGCCAGCAGTTTAACCTGGCCCAGCCAATCGAAGACCGGGGAGCTGTTTTTT.

This clonotype was counted at least ten times. This beta chain was picked up by a library intended for alpha chains and is off target, so its count carries little meaning. The V call is TRBV20-1, the J call TRBJ2-7; 7 bases are a match to TRBD1. Per germline, CDR1 DFQATT and CDR2 SNEGSKA (reference sequence). The V gene end was trimmed by 6 bases and the J gene end by 0 bases; junction bases not matched to a gene: 5. The CDR3 runs to 13 residues. The CDR3: CSAVGQVSYEQYF. The CDR3 DNA is TGCAGTGCCGTTGGACAGGTCTCCTACGAGCAGTACTTC.

Turning to this clonotype: This beta chain came through as a stray read in a library set up for alpha chains, and its size says little. The chain combines TRBV29-1 with TRBJ2-1; D is perhaps TRBD1 (7 bases). This CDR3 region has 14 residues. V was cut by 3 bases and J by 8 bases, with 17 bases left in between. Germline values: CDR1 SQVTM, CDR2 ANQGSEA. The chain's CDR3 is CSVDRQGGLDEQFF. The CDR3 DNA reads TGCAGCGTTGATCGGCAGGGGGGCCTGGATGAGCAGTTCTTC.

There are many counts of this clonotype. Because this beta chain is a stray read in a library intended to capture alpha chains, its abundance should not be given much weight. The chain couples TRBV2 to TRBJ1-1; D perhaps matches TRBD1 (6 bases). The V end lost 1 base, the J end lost 4 bases, and 13 bases lay between the germline ends. Per germline, CDR1 SNHLY and CDR2 FYNNEI. The CDR3 is made up of 15 amino acids. The CDR3 DNA is TGTGCCAGCAGTGAAGTGGCACAGGGAGGCACTGAAGCTTTCTTT. Protein sequence: CASSEVAQGGTEAFF.

The table lists this clonotype with a few counts. Found in a library prepared for alpha chains, this beta chain is an off-target read, and its abundance has little meaning. V and J are TRBV12-3 or TRBV12-4 and TRBJ1-5, with D unclear. This CDR3 is 14 amino acids long. V was shortened by 7 bases and J by 7 bases, with 17 bases between the two germline ends. The CDR3 sequence is CASTRQNARQPQHF. The CDR3 DNA reads as TGTGCCAGCACACGCCAGAATGCTCGGCAGCCCCAGCATTTT.

In regard to this clonotype: This beta chain was picked up by a library intended for alpha chains and is off target, so its count carries little meaning. The chain carries TRBV7-2 and TRBJ2-1; D is unclear. Per the germline V gene, CDR1 is SGHTA and CDR2 is FQGNSA. The germline V and J ends were trimmed by 5 bases and 0 bases, with 11 bases remaining between them. The CDR3 runs to 15 residues. The CDR3 reads CASSPPGSSYNEQFF. CDR3 DNA sequence: TGTGCCAGCAGCCCTCCCGGAAGCTCCTACAATGAGCAGTTCTTC.

This clonotype was observed at least ten times. This beta chain is off target for a library built for alpha chains, so its abundance means little. This chain connects TRBV5-1 to TRBJ2-6, with D unclear. Germline CDR1 and CDR2: SGHRS and YFSETQ. Trimming took off 1 base at V and 2 bases at J, with 4 bases between the two ends. The CDR3 contains 14 residues. The CDR3 reads CASSLSAGANVLTF. The CDR3, as DNA: TGCGCCAGCAGCTTGTCGGCTGGGGCCAACGTCCTGACTTTC.

This clonotype has at least ten counts. The library was prepared for alpha chains; this beta chain is a stray read, so its frequency means little. The rearrangement uses TRBV7-2 and TRBJ2-2; D gene unclear. Trimming stripped 5 bases from V and 2 bases from J, with 6 bases between. CDR1 is SGHTA, CDR2 FQGNSA, per germline. The CDR3 extends over 13 amino acids. CDR3 region: CASSTTNTGELFF. The CDR3 bases are TGTGCCAGCAGCACAACTAACACCGGGGAGCTGTTTTTT.

There are many counts of this clonotype. This beta chain is a stray read from a library made for alpha chains; its abundance is not meaningful. The V call is TRBV15, the J call TRBJ1-4; perhaps TRBD1 as D (6 bases). Trimming took 0 bases from V and 4 from J, leaving 9 bases between them. Germline V gives CDR1 LNHNV, CDR2 YYDKDF (reference sequence). The CDR3 length is 15 residues. The CDR3 loop is CATSRDFRGNEKLFF. The CDR3 DNA is TGTGCCACCAGCAGAGATTTCAGGGGTAATGAAAAACTGTTTTTT.

Concerning this clonotype: The size of this beta chain means little, since it is a stray read in a library made for alpha chains. Here the CDR3 reads CSARSGNEQFF. The DNA for the CDR3 is TGCAGTGCGAGGAGTGGCAATGAGCAGTTCTTC. The chain recombines TRBV20-1 with TRBJ2-1; D call uncertain. The V gene's germline CDR1 is DFQATT and CDR2 SNEGSKA (reference sequence). There are 11 residues in the CDR3. V was shortened by 6 bases and J by 6 bases, with 9 bases between the two germline ends.

This clonotype was detected ten times or more. This beta chain represents an off-target read in a library built for alpha chains; its size is of limited meaning. This rearrangement joins TRBV7-3 to TRBJ2-7; 9 bases are a match to TRBD1. Trimming cost V 4 bases and J 8 bases; bases outside gene matches: 9. Looked up from germline, CDR1 is SGHTA and CDR2 is FQGTGA. The CDR3 extends over 14 amino acids. CDR3 protein: CASSSPGTGNKQYF. DNA of the CDR3: TGTGCCAGCAGCTCCCCCGGGACAGGGAACAAGCAGTACTTC.

This clonotype came up many times. Since it is a stray read in a library aimed at alpha chains, this beta chain has a size that is not meaningful. The chain joins TRBV7-9 to TRBJ1-3, with D maybe TRBD1 (5 bases). Germline values: CDR1 SEHNR, CDR2 FQNEAQ (reference sequence). This CDR3 contains 19 residues. The ends were cut back, 5 bases at V and 0 bases at J, with 23 bases in the middle. The CDR3 loop reads CASSIKAGGAFRSGNTIYF. Written as DNA, the CDR3 is TGTGCCAGCAGCATAAAGGCTGGAGGGGCCTTCCGCTCTGGAAACACCATATATTTT. Based on the CDR3 plus reference TRBV7-9 and TRBJ1-3, the full variable domain is DTGVSQNPRHKITKRGQNVTFRCDPISEHNRLYWYRQTLGQGPEFLTYFQNEAQLEKSRLLSDRFSAERPKGSFSTLEIQRTEQGDSAMYLCASSIKAGGAFRSGNTIYFGEGSWLTVV.

This clonotype was recorded at least ten times. A library made for alpha chains picked up this beta chain off target, so its size means little. The rearrangement joins TRBV10-3 to TRBJ1-1; D gene uncertain. This CDR3 is 12 amino acids long. Deletions cut 6 bases from V and 2 bases from J, with 7 bases between. Germline V gives CDR1 ENHRY, CDR2 SYGVKD. The CDR3 region is CAIRARNTEAFF. The CDR3 nucleotides are TGTGCCATCAGGGCTCGAAACACTGAAGCTTTCTTT.

At least ten counts were recorded for this clonotype. The library was designed around alpha chains, so this beta chain is a stray read whose abundance carries little weight. The rearrangement joins TRBV28 to TRBJ2-1; 12 bases agree with TRBD2. The junction had 14 bases not matched to a gene; V was cut back by 5 bases and J by 3 bases. Per germline, CDR1 MDHEN and CDR2 SYDVKM. There are 19 residues in the CDR3. CDR3 sequence reads: CASSPGLAGGPSIYNEQFF. The CDR3 DNA is TGTGCCAGCAGTCCAGGGCTAGCGGGAGGGCCATCGATCTACAATGAGCAGTTCTTC.

A word on this clonotype: The library was designed around alpha chains, so this beta chain is a stray read whose abundance carries little weight. CDR3 bases: TGTGCCACCAGCAGGGACCCGACGAATAATTCACCCCTCCACTTT. Its protein is CATSRDPTNNSPLHF. The chain joins TRBV15 to TRBJ1-6; no firm D call. The CDR3 spans 15 residues. Between the trimmed V and J ends, which lost 3 bases and 5 bases, there was a span of 11 bases. Germline V gives CDR1 LNHNV, CDR2 YYDKDF (reference sequence). Supplemented by reference TRBV15 and TRBJ1-6, the full variable domain reads DAMVIQNPRYQVTQFGKPVTLSCSQTLNHNVMYWYQQKSSQAPKLLFHYYDKDFNNEADTPDNFQSRRPNTSFCFLDIRSPGLGDTAMYLCATSRDPTNNSPLHFGNGTRLTVT.

Ten or more counts support this clonotype. This beta chain is a stray sequence in a library constructed for alpha chains; its clone size is not meaningful. J is TRBJ2-1 and V is TRBV18; 9 bases agree with TRBD2. Per the germline V gene, CDR1 is KGHSH and CDR2 is LQKENI. Unmatched junction bases numbered 7, after V lost 7 bases and J lost 3 bases. The CDR3 loop spans 15 amino acids. The CDR3 DNA reads TGTGCCAGCTGTTCTCTACTAGCGGGCTACAATGAGCAGTTCTTC. This gives the protein CASCSLLAGYNEQFF.

This clonotype showed up many times. The library was prepared for alpha chains; this beta chain is a stray read, so its frequency means little. The chain carries TRBV4-2 and TRBJ2-7; 9 bases match TRBD1. CDR3 length: 14 amino acids. Germline CDR1 LGHNA, CDR2 YNFKEQ. Trimming at V came to 1 base and at J to 6 bases, leaving 4 bases not matched to a gene. DNA for the CDR3: TGTGCCAGCAGCCAAGGGGGACAGGGTCTCGAGCAGTACTTC. Amino acid sequence: CASSQGGQGLEQYF.

The table lists this clonotype with many counts. Within a library made for alpha chains, this beta chain is off target, and its count is uninformative. This rearrangement joins TRBV5-1 to TRBJ2-7; D assignment may be TRBD1 or TRBD2 (5 bases each). The CDR3 covers 14 residues. Trimming took 4 bases from V and 2 from J, leaving 13 bases between them. Per germline, CDR1 SGHRS and CDR2 YFSETQ. The CDR3 DNA is TGCGCCAGCAGCGAAACCGGGACGACCTACGAGCAGTACTTC. Translating gives CASSETGTTYEQYF.

This clonotype occurred many times. Being off target in a library aimed at alpha chains, this beta chain has a size of little meaning. The chain joins TRBV28 to TRBJ2-7, with TRBD1 identical over 7 bases. The CDR3 consists of 14 residues. The V segment lost 7 bases and the J segment 0 bases; nucleotides outside the gene matches: 6. Germline CDR1 MDHEN, CDR2 SYDVKM. The CDR3: CASNPGGSSYEQYF. The CDR3 DNA follows: TGTGCCAGCAATCCAGGGGGAAGCTCCTACGAGCAGTACTTC.

This clonotype has a count of ten or more. This beta chain slipped into a library made for alpha chains as a stray read, so its size is not meaningful. The V gene is TRBV29-1, the J gene TRBJ2-1, with TRBD2 matching 8 bases. The V gene end was trimmed by 2 bases and the J gene end by 5 bases; junction bases not matched to a gene: 14. The germline V gene encodes CDR1 SQVTM and CDR2 ANQGSEA. The CDR3 is 17 residues long. In DNA, the CDR3 is TGCAGCGTTGAAAGGGGAGGGAGCGGGAGTATGAACAATGAGCAGTTCTTC. Translated: CSVERGGSGSMNNEQFF.

This clonotype showed up many times. The junction departs from germline at one end; a sequencing error may be responsible. Little can be read into the size of this beta chain, an off-target read in a library designed for alpha chains. V usage is TRBV10-3 and J usage is TRBJ2-7; either TRBD1 or TRBD2 may supply D (5 bases each). The CDR3 extends over 12 amino acids. Germline V gene data show CDR1 as ENHRY and CDR2 as SYGVKD. The CDR3: CAISEWGYEQYF. In DNA form, the CDR3 reads TGTGCCATCAGCGAGTGGGGGTACGAGCAGTACTTC.